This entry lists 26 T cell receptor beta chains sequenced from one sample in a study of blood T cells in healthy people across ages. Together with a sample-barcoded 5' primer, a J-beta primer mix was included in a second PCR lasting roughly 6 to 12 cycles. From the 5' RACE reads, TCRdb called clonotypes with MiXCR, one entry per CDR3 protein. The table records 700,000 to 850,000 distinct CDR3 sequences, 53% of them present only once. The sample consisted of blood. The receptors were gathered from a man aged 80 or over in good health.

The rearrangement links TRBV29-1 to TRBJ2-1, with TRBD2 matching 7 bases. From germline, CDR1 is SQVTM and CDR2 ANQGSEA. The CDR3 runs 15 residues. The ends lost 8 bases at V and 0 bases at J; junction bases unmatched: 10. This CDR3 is CSSLGGGFSYNEQFF. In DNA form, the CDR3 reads TGCAGCTCCTTGGGGGGGGGATTCTCCTACAATGAGCAGTTCTTC.

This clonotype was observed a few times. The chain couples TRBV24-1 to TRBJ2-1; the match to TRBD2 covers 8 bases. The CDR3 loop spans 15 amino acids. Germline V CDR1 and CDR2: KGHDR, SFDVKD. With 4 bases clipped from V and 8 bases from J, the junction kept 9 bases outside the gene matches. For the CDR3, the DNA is TGTGCCACCAGTGACCCCAGCGGGAGCGGCGATGAGCAGTTCTTC. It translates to CATSDPSGSGDEQFF.

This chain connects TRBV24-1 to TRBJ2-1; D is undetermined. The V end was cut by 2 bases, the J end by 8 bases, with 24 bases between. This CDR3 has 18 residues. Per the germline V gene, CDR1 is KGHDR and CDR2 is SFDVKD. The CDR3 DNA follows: TGTGCCACCAGTGATTACCCTCCCAAGCGCGACGCCCCCGATGAGCAGTTCTTC. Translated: CATSDYPPKRDAPDEQFF.

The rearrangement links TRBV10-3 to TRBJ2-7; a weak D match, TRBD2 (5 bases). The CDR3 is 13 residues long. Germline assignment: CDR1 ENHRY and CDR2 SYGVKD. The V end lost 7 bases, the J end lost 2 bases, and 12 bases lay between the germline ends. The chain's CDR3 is CAIMAGPTYEQYF. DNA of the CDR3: TGTGCCATCATGGCGGGTCCAACCTACGAGCAGTACTTC.

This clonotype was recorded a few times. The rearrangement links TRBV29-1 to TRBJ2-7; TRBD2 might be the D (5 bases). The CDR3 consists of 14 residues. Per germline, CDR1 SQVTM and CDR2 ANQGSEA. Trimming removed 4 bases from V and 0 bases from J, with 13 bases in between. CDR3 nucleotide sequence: TGCAGCGTTGCGGCCAGGAGGAGCTCCTACGAGCAGTACTTC. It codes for CSVAARRSSYEQYF.

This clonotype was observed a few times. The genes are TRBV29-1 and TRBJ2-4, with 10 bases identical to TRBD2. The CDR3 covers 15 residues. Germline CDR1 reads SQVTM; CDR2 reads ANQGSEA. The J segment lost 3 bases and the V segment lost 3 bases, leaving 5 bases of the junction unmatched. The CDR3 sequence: CSVDGQREGKNIQYF. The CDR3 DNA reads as TGCAGCGTTGACGGGCAGCGGGAGGGCAAAAACATTCAGTACTTC.

CDR3 protein: CASSPGGTSGEQFF. CDR3 nucleotides: TGTGCCAGCAGCCCCGGGGGGACTAGCGGAGAGCAGTTCTTC. J is TRBJ2-1 and V is TRBV7-3, with 11 nucleotides matching TRBD2. Germline trimming cut 5 bases from V and 10 bases from J; bases unmatched to any gene: 7. The CDR3 loop spans 14 amino acids. The germline V gene encodes CDR1 SGHTA and CDR2 FQGTGA.

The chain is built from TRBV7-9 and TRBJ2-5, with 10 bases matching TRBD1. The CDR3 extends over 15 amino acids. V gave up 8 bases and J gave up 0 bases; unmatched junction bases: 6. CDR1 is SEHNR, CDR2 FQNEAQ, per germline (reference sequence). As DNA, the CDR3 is TGTGCCAGCGGTTGGGGACAGGGGTACCAAGAGACCCAGTACTTC. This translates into CASGWGQGYQETQYF.

CDR3 amino acids: CSARGRENYCEQYF. The CDR3 nucleotides are TGCAGTGCTAGAGGGAGGGAAAACTACTGCGAGCAGTACTTC. The gene calls are TRBV20-1 and TRBJ2-7; D may be TRBD2 (6 bases). CDR1 and CDR2 (germline): DFQATT, SNEGSKA (reference sequence). Trimming stripped 1 base from V and 6 bases from J, with 16 bases between. The CDR3 length is 14 residues.

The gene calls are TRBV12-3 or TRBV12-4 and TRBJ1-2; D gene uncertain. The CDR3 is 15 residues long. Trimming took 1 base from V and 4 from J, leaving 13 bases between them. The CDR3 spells CASSLGSALLYGYTF. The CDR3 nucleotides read TGTGCCAGCAGTTTAGGTAGTGCCCTTCTCTATGGCTACACCTTC.

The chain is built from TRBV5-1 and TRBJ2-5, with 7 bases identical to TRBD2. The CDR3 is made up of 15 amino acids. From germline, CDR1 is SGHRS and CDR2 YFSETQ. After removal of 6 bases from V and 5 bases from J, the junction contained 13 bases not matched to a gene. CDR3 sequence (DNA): TGCGCCAGCAACCCATCAGGCGGGAGTTTGGAGACCCAGTACTTC. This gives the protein CASNPSGGSLETQYF.

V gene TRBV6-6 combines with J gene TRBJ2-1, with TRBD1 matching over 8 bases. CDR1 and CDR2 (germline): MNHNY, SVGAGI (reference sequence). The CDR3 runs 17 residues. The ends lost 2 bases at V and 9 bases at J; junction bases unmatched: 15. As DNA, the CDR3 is TGTGCCAGCAGTTACCGTCCCGGGACAGTTGGACAGGGTGAGCAGTTCTTC. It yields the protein CASSYRPGTVGQGEQFF.

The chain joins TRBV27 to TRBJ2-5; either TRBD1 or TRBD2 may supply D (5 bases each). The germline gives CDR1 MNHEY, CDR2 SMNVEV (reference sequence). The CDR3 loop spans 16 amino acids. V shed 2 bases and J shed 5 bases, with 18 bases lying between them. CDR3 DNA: TGTGCCAGCAGTTTAGAGGGCAGGGTGGAGTCTGAGACCCAGTACTTC. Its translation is CASSLEGRVESETQYF.

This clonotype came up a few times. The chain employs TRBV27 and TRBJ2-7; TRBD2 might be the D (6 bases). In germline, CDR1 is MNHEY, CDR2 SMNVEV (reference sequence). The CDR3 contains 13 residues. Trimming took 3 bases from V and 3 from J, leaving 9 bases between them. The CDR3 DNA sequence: TGTGCCAGCAGTTTCGAGGAGGGCTACGAGCAGTACTTC. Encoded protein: CASSFEEGYEQYF.

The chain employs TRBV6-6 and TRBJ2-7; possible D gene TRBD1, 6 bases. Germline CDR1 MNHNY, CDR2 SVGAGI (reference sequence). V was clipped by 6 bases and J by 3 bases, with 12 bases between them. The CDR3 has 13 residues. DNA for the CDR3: TGTGCCAGCAGAAACAGGGCGATCTACGAGCAGTACTTC. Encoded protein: CASRNRAIYEQYF.

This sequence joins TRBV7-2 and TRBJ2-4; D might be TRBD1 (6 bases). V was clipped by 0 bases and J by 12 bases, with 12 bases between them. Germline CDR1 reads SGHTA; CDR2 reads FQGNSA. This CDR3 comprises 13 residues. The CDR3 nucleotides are TGTGCCAGCAGCTTAGCGCTACAGGGCGCTCAGTACTTC. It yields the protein CASSLALQGAQYF.

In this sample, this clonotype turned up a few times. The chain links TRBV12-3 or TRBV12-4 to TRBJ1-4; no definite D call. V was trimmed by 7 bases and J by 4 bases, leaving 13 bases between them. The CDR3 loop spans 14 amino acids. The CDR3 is CASKRRDLNEKLFF. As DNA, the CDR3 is TGTGCCAGCAAGAGGAGGGATCTTAATGAAAAACTGTTTTTT.

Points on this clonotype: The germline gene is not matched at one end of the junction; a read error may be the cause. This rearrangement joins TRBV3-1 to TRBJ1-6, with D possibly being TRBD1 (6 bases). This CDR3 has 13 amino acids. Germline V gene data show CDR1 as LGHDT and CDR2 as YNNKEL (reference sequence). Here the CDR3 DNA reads TGTGCCAGCAGCCAACGAGGACAGACACCCCCCCACTTT. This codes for CASSQRGQTPPHF.

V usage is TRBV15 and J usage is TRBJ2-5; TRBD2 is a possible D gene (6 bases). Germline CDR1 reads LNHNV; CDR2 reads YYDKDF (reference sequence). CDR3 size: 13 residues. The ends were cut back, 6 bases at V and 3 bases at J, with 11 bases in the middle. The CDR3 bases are TGTGCCACCAGTCCCGGGGGAGAAGAGACCCAGTACTTC. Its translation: CATSPGGEETQYF. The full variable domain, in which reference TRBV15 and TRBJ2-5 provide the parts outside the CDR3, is DAMVIQNPRYQVTQFGKPVTLSCSQTLNHNVMYWYQQKSSQAPKLLFHYYDKDFNNEADTPDNFQSRRPNTSFCFLDIRSPGLGDTAMYLCATSPGGEETQYFGPGTRLLVL.

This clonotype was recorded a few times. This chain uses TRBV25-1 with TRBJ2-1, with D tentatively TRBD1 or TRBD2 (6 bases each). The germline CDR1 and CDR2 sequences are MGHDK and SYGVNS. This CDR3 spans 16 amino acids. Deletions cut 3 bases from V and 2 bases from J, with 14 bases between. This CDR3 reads CASSDPGGGPYNEQFF. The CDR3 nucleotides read TGTGCCAGCAGTGACCCCGGGGGCGGACCCTACAATGAGCAGTTCTTC.

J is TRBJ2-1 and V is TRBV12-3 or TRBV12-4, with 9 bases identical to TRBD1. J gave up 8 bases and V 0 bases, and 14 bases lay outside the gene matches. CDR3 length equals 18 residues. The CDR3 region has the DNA TGTGCCAGCAGTTTAGCGGGACAGGGTCATGGGAAGGGGTATGAGCAGTTCTTC. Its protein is CASSLAGQGHGKGYEQFF.

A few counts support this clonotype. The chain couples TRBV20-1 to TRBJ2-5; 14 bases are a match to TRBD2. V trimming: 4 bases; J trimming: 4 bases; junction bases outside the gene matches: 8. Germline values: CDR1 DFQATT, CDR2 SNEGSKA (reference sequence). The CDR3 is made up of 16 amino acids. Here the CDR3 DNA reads TGCAGTGCTACCAGACTAGCGGGAGGGCCCCGAGAGACCCAGTACTTC. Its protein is CSATRLAGGPRETQYF.

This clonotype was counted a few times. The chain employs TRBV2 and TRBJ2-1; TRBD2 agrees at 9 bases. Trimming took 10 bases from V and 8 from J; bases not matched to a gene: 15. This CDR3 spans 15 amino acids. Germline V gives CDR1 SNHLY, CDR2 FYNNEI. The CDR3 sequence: CATHHPSGRLDEQFF. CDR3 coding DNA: TGTGCCACCCACCACCCCAGCGGGAGGTTAGATGAGCAGTTCTTC. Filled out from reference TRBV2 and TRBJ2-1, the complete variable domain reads EPEVTQTPSHQVTQMGQEVILRCVPISNHLYFYWYRQILGQKVEFLVSFYNNEISEKSEIFDDQFSVERPDGSNFTLKIRSTKLEDSAMYFCATHHPSGRLDEQFFGPGTRLTVL.

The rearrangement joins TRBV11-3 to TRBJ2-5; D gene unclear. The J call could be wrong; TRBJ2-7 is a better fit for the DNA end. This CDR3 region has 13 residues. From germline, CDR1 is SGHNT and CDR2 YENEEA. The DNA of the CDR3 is TGTGCCAGCAGCTTAGTCCCCACTGGCGAGCAGTACTTC. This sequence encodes CASSLVPTGEQYF.

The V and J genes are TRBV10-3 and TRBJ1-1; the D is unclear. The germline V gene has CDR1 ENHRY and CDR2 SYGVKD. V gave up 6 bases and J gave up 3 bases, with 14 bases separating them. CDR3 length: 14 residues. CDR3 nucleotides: TGTGCCATCAGCGTGGACGGAGGAGACACTGAAGCTTTCTTT. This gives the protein CAISVDGGDTEAFF.

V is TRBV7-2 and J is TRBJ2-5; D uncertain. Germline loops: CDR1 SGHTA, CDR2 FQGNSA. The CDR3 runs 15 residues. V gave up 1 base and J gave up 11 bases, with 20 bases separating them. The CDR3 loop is CASSLESAKLNEQYF. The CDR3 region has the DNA TGTGCCAGCAGCTTAGAATCCGCTAAACTCAATGAGCAGTACTTC.